A selection of T cell receptor beta chains follows, all from one sample in a study of Graves' ophthalmopathy and Graves' hyperthyroidism. TCRdb reprocessed the multiplex PCR reads with MiXCR, giving one entry per CDR3 protein. The table shows about 390,000 distinct CDR3 sequences, with approximately 17% occurring only once. The sample taken for sequencing was peripheral blood. These receptors were collected from an adult woman with stable Graves' hyperthyroidism. Each CDR3 is given with its conserved first and last residue. The D gene is left open where the match is weak. A clone size is listed for some rows: how often the clone was seen (once, few, many), or a class if it is expanded.

CDR3	DNA	size	V	J	D
CASSEGGNAAKNIQYF	TGTGCCAGCAGTGAAGGAGGGAATGCGGCCAAAAACATTCAGTACTTC	many	TRBV2	TRBJ2-4	.
CSARGGVYGYTF	TGCAGTGCTAGAGGAGGGGTTTATGGCTACACCTTC	many	TRBV20-1	TRBJ1-2	.
CASSLWTEGNTIYF	TGTGCCAGCAGTCTTTGGACAGAGGGAAACACCATATATTTT	many	TRBV12-3/TRBV12-4	TRBJ1-3	.
CAWRLTAGAPYEQYF	TGTGCCTGGAGATTAACAGCGGGAGCGCCCTACGAGCAGTACTTC	many	TRBV30	TRBJ2-7	TRBD2
CAWSVPPAEYEQYF	TGTGCCTGGAGTGTCCCCCCGGCAGAGTACGAGCAGTACTTC	many	TRBV30	TRBJ2-7	.
CASTTDLTYEQYF	TGTGCCAGCACCACAGACCTTACCTACGAGCAGTACTTC	.	TRBV6-1	TRBJ2-7	.
CASSQVGLIDEQYF	TGCGCCAGCAGCCAAGTGGGACTAATTGACGAGCAGTACTTC	.	TRBV4-1	TRBJ2-7	TRBD2
CASSLEIGGSAHEQYF	TGCGCCAGCAGCTTGGAGATTGGCGGGAGCGCACACGAGCAGTACTTC	many	TRBV5-1	TRBJ2-7	TRBD2
CASSTTHRGQETQYF	TGTGCCAGCAGTACCACTCACAGGGGACAAGAGACCCAGTACTTC	many	TRBV12-3/TRBV12-4	TRBJ2-5	TRBD1
CASSPKNYGYTF	TGTGCCAGCTCACCGAAGAACTATGGCTACACCTTC	many	TRBV18	TRBJ1-2	.
CASSFGYRRAYEQYF	TGTGCCAGCAGCTTTGGCTACCGGAGGGCCTACGAGCAGTACTTC	many	TRBV7-2	TRBJ2-7	.
CASSPRQNLYEQYF	TGTGCCAGCAGCCCCAGACAGAACCTCTACGAGCAGTACTTC	many	TRBV7-8	TRBJ2-7	.
CASRANKQGTGELFF	TGTGCCAGCAGAGCAAACAAACAGGGGACCGGGGAGCTGTTTTTT	few	TRBV2	TRBJ2-2	TRBD1
CSAKADSESYEQYF	TGCAGTGCTAAAGCGGACAGTGAATCCTACGAGCAGTACTTC	many	TRBV20-1	TRBJ2-7	.
CASGRRNSGANVLTF	TGTGCCAGCGGCCGACGGAACTCTGGGGCCAACGTCCTGACTTTC	many	TRBV12-3/TRBV12-4	TRBJ2-6	.
CASSLGTKASHLDTEAFF	TGTGCCAGCAGTTTAGGGACAAAGGCATCCCACTTAGACACTGAAGCTTTCTTT	many	TRBV12-3/TRBV12-4	TRBJ1-1	.
CASSSAWGADEQYF	TGCGCCAGCAGCTCGGCGTGGGGAGCGGACGAGCAGTACTTC	many	TRBV5-1	TRBJ2-7	.
CSAPRTGMSGYTF	TGCAGTGCTCCCAGGACAGGGATGTCTGGCTACACCTTC	many	TRBV20-1	TRBJ1-2	TRBD1
CASSFPGWGEDTGELFF	TGTGCCAGCAGTTTCCCGGGATGGGGGGAGGACACCGGGGAGCTGTTTTTT	.	TRBV28	TRBJ2-2	.
CASRPWRGNTGELFF	TGTGCCAGCAGGCCCTGGAGGGGAAACACCGGGGAGCTGTTTTTT	.	TRBV11-2	TRBJ2-2	.
CSARDGFLNEQYF	TGCAGCGCTAGGGACGGGTTCCTTAACGAGCAGTACTTC	many	TRBV29-1	TRBJ2-7	.
CASSFQDSPLHF	TGTGCCAGCAGCTTCCAGGATTCACCCCTCCACTTT	many	TRBV7-2	TRBJ1-6	.
CASSSSGSGKNIQYF	TGTGCCAGCAGCTCTAGCGGGAGTGGCAAAAACATTCAGTACTTC	few	TRBV13	TRBJ2-4	TRBD2
CSAGQAQETQYF	TGCAGTGCAGGACAGGCTCAAGAGACCCAGTACTTC	many	TRBV20-1	TRBJ2-5	TRBD1
CASTLLAGDKQTQYF	TGTGCCAGCACCCTCCTGGCGGGAGATAAACAGACCCAGTACTTC	many	TRBV28	TRBJ2-5	TRBD2
CASTSGGDLWGYTF	TGTGCCAGCACCTCCGGTGGTGACCTCTGGGGCTACACCTTC	many	TRBV28	TRBJ1-2	.
CASSFGDATLYEQYF	TGTGCCAGCAGTTTTGGGGACGCAACCCTCTACGAGCAGTACTTC	many	TRBV28	TRBJ2-7	.
CASSTQGLPASGGGELFF	TGTGCCAGTAGTACTCAGGGCCTCCCGGCCAGCGGGGGCGGGGAGCTGTTTTTT	few	TRBV19	TRBJ2-2	TRBD2
CASSYTESYEQYF	TGTGCCAGCAGTTACACAGAGTCCTACGAGCAGTACTTC	many	TRBV6-2/TRBV6-3	TRBJ2-7	.
CASSSYEKETQYF	TGTGCCAGCAGCTCCTACGAGAAGGAGACCCAGTACTTC	many	TRBV7-2	TRBJ2-5	.
CASSPSGSGDEQYF	TGTGCCAGCAGCCCTAGCGGGAGTGGGGACGAGCAGTACTTC	many	TRBV7-9	TRBJ2-7	TRBD2
CSAELAGGPYTGELFF	TGCAGTGCCGAATTAGCGGGAGGGCCTTACACCGGGGAGCTGTTTTTT	many	TRBV20-1	TRBJ2-2	TRBD2
CAISRQGDSPLHF	TGTGCCATCAGCCGACAGGGGGATTCACCCCTCCACTTT	many	TRBV10-3	TRBJ1-6	TRBD1
CAWEDSVGTQYF	TGTGCCTGGGAAGATTCGGTTGGGACCCAGTACTTC	many	TRBV12-3/TRBV12-4	TRBJ2-5	.
CSASKGADQPQHF	TGCAGTGCTAGCAAGGGGGCGGATCAGCCCCAGCATTTT	many	TRBV20-1	TRBJ1-5	TRBD1
CASSTDRFSNQPQHF	TGTGCCAGCAGCACGGACAGATTTAGCAATCAGCCCCAGCATTTT	.	TRBV7-2	TRBJ1-5	.
CSANRGPRSNEQYF	TGCAGTGCTAACAGGGGGCCCCGGAGCAACGAGCAGTACTTC	many	TRBV20-1	TRBJ2-7	TRBD1
CSVGGGGGETQYF	TGCAGCGTAGGGGGCGGAGGTGGGGAGACCCAGTACTTC	.	TRBV29-1	TRBJ2-5	TRBD1
CASSPGLANEQYF	TGCGCCAGCAGCCCCGGACTCGCCAACGAGCAGTACTTC	many	TRBV5-1	TRBJ2-7	.
CATTLHDRAEKLFF	TGTGCCACCACCCTCCACGACAGGGCTGAAAAACTGTTTTTT	many	TRBV24-1	TRBJ1-4	TRBD1